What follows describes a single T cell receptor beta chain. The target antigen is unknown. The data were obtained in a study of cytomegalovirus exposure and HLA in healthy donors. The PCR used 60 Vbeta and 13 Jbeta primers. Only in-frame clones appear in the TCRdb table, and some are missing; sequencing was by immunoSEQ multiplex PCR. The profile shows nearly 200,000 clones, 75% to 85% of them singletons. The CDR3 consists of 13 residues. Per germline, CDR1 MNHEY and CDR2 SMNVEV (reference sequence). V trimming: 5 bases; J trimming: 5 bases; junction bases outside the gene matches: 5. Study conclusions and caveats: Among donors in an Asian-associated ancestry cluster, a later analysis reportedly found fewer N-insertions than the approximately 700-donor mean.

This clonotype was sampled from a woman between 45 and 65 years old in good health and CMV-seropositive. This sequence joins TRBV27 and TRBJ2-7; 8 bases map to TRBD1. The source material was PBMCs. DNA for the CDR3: TGTGCCAGCAGTCGTAAGACAGGGGACGAGCAGTACTTC. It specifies CASSRKTGDEQYF.